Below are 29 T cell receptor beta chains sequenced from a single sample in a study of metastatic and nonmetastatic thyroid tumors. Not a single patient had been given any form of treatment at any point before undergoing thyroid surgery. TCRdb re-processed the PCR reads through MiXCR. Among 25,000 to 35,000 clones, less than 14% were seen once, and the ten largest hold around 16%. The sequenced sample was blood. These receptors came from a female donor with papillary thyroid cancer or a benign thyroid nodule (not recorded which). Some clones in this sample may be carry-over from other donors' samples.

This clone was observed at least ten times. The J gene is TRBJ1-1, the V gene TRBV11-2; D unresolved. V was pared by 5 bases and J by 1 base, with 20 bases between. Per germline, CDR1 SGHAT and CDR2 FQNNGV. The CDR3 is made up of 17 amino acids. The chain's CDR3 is CASSTPGPGGGNTEAFF. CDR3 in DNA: TGTGCCAGCAGCACCCCCGGGCCGGGCGGCGGGAACACTGAAGCTTTCTTT.

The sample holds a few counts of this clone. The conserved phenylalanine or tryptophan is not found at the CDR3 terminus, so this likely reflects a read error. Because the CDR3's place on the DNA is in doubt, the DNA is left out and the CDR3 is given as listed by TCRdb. The CDR3 is CASSYPNPAC. V and J are TRBV6-5 and TRBJ1-1. The CDR3 spans 10 amino acids, including both terminal residues. The germline V gene encodes CDR1 MNHEY and CDR2 SVGAGI.

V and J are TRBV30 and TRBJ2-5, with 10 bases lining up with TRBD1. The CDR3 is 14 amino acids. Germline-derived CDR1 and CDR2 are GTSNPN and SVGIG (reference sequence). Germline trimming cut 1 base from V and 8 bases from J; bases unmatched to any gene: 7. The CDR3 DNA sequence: TGTGCCTGGAGTGCGACAGGGGGCTGGGACACCCAGTACTTC. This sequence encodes CAWSATGGWDTQYF.

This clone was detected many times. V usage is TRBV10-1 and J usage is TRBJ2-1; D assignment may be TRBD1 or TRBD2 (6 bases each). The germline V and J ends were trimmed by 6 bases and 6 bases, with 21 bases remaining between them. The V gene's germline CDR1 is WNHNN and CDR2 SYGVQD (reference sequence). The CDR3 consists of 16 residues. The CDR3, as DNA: TGCGCCAGCAGCCCCGGAATTAGGGGGGCGGGCAATGAGCAGTTCTTC. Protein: CASSPGIRGAGNEQFF.

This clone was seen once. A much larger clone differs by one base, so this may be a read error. The CDR3 DNA reads TGTGCCAGCAGCCCAGTACAGGGCGCTAATGAAAAACTGTTTTTT. Its protein is CASSPVQGANEKLFF. The V and J genes are TRBV7-9 and TRBJ1-4, with a possible D match to TRBD1 (6 bases). CDR1 and CDR2 from the germline V gene are SEHNR and FQNEAQ (reference sequence). The V and J ends lost 5 bases and 3 bases respectively, with 13 bases between them. There are 15 residues in the CDR3. The variable domain in full, with the rest retrieved from reference TRBV7-9 and TRBJ1-4, is DTGVSQNPRHKITKRGQNVTFRCDPISEHNRLYWYRQTLGQGPEFLTYFQNEAQLEKSRLLSDRFSAERPKGSFSTLEIQRTEQGDSAMYLCASSPVQGANEKLFFGSGTQLSVL.

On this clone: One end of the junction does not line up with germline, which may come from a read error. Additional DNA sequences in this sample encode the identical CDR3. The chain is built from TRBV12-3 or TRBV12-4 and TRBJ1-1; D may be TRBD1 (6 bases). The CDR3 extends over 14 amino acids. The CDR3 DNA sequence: TGCGCCAGCAGACGAACAGGGAGCGGCACTGAAGCTTTCTTT. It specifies CASRRTGSGTEAFF.

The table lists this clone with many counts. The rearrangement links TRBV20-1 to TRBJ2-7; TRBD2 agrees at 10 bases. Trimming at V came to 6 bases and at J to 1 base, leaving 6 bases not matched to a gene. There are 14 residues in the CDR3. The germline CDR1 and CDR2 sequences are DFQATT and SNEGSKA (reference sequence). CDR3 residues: CSAGLADVSYEQYF. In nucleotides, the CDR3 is TGCAGTGCCGGACTAGCGGACGTTTCCTACGAGCAGTACTTC.

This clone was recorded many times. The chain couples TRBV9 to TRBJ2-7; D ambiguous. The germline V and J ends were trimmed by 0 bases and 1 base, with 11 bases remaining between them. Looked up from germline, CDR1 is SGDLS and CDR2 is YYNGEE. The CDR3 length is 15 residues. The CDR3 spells CASSVVESQSYEQYF. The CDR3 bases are TGTGCCAGCAGCGTAGTGGAATCGCAATCCTACGAGCAGTACTTC.

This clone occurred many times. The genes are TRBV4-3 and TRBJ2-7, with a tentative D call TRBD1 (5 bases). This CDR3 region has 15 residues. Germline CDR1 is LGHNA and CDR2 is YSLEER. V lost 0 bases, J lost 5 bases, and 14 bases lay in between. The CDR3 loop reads CASSQDPGHLNEQYF. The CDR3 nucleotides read TGCGCCAGCAGCCAAGATCCAGGACATCTCAACGAGCAGTACTTC.

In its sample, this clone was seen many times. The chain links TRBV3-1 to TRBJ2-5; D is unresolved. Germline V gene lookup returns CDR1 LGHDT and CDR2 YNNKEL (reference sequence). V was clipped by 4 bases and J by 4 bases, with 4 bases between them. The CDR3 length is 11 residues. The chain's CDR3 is CASSPGETQYF. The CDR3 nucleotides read TGTGCCAGCAGCCCTGGAGAGACCCAGTACTTC.

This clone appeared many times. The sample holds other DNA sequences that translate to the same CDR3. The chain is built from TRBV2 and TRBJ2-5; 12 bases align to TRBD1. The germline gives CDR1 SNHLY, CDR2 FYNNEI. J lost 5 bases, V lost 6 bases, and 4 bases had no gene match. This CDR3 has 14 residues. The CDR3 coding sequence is TGTGCCAGCAGCGGGACAGGGGGCGGTGAGACCCAGTACTTC. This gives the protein CASSGTGGGETQYF. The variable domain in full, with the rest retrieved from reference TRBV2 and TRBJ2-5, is EPEVTQTPSHQVTQMGQEVILRCVPISNHLYFYWYRQILGQKVEFLVSFYNNEISEKSEIFDDQFSVERPDGSNFTLKIRSTKLEDSAMYFCASSGTGGGETQYFGPGTRLLVL.

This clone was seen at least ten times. CDR3 sequence (DNA): TGTGCCAGCAGTTACCGAGGGAGTACGCTTACGAAAGAGACCCAGTACTTC. It specifies CASSYRGSTLTKETQYF. This chain links TRBV6-5 with TRBJ2-5; TRBD2 is a possible D gene (5 bases). Germline lookup yields CDR1 MNHEY and CDR2 SVGAGI. CDR3 length: 17 residues. V lost 2 bases and J lost 3, with 19 bases in between.

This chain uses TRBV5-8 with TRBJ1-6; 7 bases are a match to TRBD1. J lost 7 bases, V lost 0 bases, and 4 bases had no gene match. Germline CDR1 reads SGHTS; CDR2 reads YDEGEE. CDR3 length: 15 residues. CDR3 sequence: CASSLVRGRNSPLHF. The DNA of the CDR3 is TGTGCCAGCAGCTTGGTTAGGGGGCGCAATTCACCCCTCCACTTT.

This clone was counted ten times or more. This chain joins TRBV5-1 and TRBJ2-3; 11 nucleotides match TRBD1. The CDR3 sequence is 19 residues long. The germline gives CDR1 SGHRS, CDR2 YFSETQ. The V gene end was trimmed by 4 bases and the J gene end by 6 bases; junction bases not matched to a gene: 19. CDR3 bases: TGCGCCAGCAGCGTCGATCCGAGATCCGGGACAGGGGGTAGGGATACGCAGTATTTT. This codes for CASSVDPRSGTGGRDTQYF. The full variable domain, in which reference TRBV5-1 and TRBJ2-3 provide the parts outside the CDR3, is KAGVTQTPRYLIKTRGQQVTLSCSPISGHRSVSWYQQTPGQGLQFLFEYFSETQRNKGNFPGRFSGRQFSNSRSEMNVSTLELGDSALYLCASSVDPRSGTGGRDTQYFGPGTRLTVL.

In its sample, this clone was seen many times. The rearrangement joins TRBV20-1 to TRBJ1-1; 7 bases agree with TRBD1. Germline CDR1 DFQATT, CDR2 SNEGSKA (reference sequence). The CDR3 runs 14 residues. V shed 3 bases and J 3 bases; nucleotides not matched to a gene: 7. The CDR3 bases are TGCAGTGCTAGGACTGGTCAGGGGGACACTGAAGCTTTCTTT. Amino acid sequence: CSARTGQGDTEAFF.

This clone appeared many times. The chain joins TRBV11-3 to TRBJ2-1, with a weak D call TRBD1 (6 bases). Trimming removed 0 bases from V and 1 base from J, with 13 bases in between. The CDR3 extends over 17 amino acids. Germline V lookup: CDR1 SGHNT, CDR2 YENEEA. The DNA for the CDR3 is TGTGCCAGCAGCTTAGATCTTGGGACACCATCCTACAATGAGCAGTTCTTC. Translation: CASSLDLGTPSYNEQFF.

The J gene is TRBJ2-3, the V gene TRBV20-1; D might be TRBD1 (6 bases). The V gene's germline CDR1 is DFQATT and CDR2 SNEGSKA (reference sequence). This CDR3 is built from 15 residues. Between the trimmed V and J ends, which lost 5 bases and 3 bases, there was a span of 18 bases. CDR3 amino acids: CSAPTGSGPTDTQYF. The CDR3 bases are TGCAGTGCTCCTACAGGGTCGGGGCCGACAGATACGCAGTATTTT.

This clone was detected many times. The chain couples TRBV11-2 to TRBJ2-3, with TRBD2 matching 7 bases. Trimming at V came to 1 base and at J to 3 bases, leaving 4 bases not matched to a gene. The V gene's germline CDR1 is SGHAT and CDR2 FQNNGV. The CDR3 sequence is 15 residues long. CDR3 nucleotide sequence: TGTGCCAGCAGCTTAGGACTAGCAAAGACAGATACGCAGTATTTT. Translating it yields CASSLGLAKTDTQYF. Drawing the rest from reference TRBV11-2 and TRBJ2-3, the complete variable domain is EAGVAQSPRYKIIEKRQSVAFWCNPISGHATLYWYQQILGQGPKLLIQFQNNGVVDDSQLPKDRFSAERLKGVDSTLKIQPAKLEDSAVYLCASSLGLAKTDTQYFGPGTRLTVL.

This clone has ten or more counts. The CDR3 region has the DNA TGTGCCAGTAGTATAGTTACCGATCAGCCCCAGCATTTT. Encoded protein: CASSIVTDQPQHF. The chain is built from TRBV19 and TRBJ1-5; D is unresolved. The V end was cut by 1 base, the J end by 5 bases, with 6 bases between. The V gene's germline CDR1 is LNHDA and CDR2 SQIVND (reference sequence). This CDR3 has 13 amino acids.

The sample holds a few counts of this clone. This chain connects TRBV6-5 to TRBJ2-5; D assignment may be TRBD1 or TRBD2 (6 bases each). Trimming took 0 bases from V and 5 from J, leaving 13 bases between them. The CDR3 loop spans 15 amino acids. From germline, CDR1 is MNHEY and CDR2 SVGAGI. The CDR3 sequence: CASSYSSSGAETQYF. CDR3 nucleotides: TGTGCCAGCAGTTACTCGTCTTCGGGGGCGGAGACCCAGTACTTC.

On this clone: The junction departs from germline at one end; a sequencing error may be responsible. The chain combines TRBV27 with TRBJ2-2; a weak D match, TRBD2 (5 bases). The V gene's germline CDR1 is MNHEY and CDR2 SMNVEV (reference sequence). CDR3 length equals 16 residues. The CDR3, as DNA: TGTGCCAGCACCCCCCCCGGGGTCACGAACACCGGGGAGCTTTTTTTT. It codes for CASTPPGVTNTGELFF.

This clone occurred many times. DNA of the CDR3: TGTGCCAGCAGTTACCGAATCCTTTTAGTAAACACCGGGGAGCTGTTTTTT. Protein product: CASSYRILLVNTGELFF. The genes are TRBV6-5 and TRBJ2-2; D uncertain. This CDR3 spans 17 amino acids. V dropped 2 bases and J dropped 2 bases, with 15 bases sitting between them. Germline loops: CDR1 MNHEY, CDR2 SVGAGI.

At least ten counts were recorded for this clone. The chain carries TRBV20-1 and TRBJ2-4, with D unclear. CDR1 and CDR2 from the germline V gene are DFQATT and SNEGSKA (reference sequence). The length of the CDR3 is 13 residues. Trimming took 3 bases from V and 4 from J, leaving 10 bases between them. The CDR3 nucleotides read TGCAGTGCTAGTGAACAGCCGAAAAACATTCAGTACTTC. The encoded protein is CSASEQPKNIQYF.

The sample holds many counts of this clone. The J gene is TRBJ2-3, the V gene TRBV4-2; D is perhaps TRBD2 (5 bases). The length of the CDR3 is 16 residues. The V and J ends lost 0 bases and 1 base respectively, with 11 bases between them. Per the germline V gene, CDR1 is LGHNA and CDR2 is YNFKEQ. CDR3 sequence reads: CASSQDRLGGTDTQYF. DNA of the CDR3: TGTGCCAGCAGCCAAGATAGGCTGGGAGGCACAGATACGCAGTATTTT.

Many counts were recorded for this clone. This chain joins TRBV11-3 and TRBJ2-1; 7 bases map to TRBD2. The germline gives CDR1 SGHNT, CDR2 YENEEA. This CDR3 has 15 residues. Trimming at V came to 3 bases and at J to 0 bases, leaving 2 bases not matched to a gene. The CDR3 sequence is CASSLGGSSYNEQFF. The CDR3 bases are TGTGCCAGCAGCTTGGGGGGGAGCTCCTACAATGAGCAGTTCTTC.

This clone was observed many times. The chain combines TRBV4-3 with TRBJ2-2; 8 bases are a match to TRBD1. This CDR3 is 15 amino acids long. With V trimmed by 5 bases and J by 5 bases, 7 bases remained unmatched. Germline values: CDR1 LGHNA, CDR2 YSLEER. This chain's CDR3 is CASSTETGATGELFF. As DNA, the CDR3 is TGCGCCAGCAGCACGGAGACAGGGGCTACCGGGGAGCTGTTTTTT.

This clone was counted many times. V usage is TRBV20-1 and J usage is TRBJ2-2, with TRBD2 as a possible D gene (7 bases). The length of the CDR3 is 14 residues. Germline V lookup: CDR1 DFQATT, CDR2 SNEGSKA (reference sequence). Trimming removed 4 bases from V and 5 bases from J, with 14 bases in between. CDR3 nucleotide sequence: TGCAGTGCTACACCCAGGGGAGGGACCGGGGAGCTGTTTTTT. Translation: CSATPRGGTGELFF.

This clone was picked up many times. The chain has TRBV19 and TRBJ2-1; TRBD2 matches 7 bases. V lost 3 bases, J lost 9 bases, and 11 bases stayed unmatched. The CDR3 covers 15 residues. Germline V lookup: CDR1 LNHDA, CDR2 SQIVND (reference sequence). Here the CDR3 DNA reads TGTGCCAGTAGTATCGAGCCTAGCGGCGGTAGTGAGCAGTTCTTC. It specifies CASSIEPSGGSEQFF.

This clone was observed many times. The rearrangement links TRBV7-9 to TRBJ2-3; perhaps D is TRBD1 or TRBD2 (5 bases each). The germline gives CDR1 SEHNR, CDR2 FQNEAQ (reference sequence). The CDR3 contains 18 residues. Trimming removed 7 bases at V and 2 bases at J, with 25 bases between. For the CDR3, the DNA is TGTGCCAGCACCCCCCTCGGGGCAGAGGGGCCCCCCACAGATACGCAGTATTTT. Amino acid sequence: CASTPLGAEGPPTDTQYF. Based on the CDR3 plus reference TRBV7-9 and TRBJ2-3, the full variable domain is DTGVSQNPRHKITKRGQNVTFRCDPISEHNRLYWYRQTLGQGPEFLTYFQNEAQLEKSRLLSDRFSAERPKGSFSTLEIQRTEQGDSAMYLCASTPLGAEGPPTDTQYFGPGTRLTVL.